The 21 T cell receptor beta chains given below trace back to one sample, sequenced in a study of control samples from healthy donors and cancer patients. Repertoires were generated with immunoSEQ multiplex PCR, while TCRdb's copy carries only in-frame clones and drops some. This repertoire shows 250,000 to 300,000 clones, around 79% found once; its top ten account for less than 15%. The sequenced sample consisted of PBMCs. These receptors were obtained from a woman in her sixties or seventies with lung cancer.

Concerning this clone: Other DNA sequences in the sample encode the same CDR3. This chain joins TRBV7-9 and TRBJ1-1; D is unresolved. The CDR3 spans 14 residues. The germline gives CDR1 SEHNR, CDR2 FQNEAQ (reference sequence). V was shortened by 0 bases and J by 5 bases, with 10 bases between the two germline ends. The CDR3, as DNA: TGTGCCAGCAGCTTAGCAGAGGGAGGGACTGAAGCTTTCTTT. It specifies CASSLAEGGTEAFF.

This rearrangement joins TRBV25-1 to TRBJ1-3; D perhaps matches TRBD1 (6 bases). Germline loops: CDR1 MGHDK, CDR2 SYGVNS. The CDR3 contains 16 residues. Trimming pared 2 bases from V and 0 bases from J, leaving 11 bases between. The CDR3 spells CASSEGQIYSGNTIYF. CDR3 in DNA: TGTGCCAGCAGTGAAGGACAGATTTACTCTGGAAACACCATATATTTT.

The V gene is TRBV28, the J gene TRBJ2-3, with D possibly matching TRBD2 (5 bases). In germline, CDR1 is MDHEN, CDR2 SYDVKM. V was clipped by 1 base and J by 7 bases, with 15 bases between them. This CDR3 is 15 amino acids long. The CDR3: CASSLLAGGSHTQYF. CDR3 sequence (DNA): TGTGCCAGCAGTTTATTGGCGGGCGGTAGCCATACGCAGTATTTT. Variable domain in full (rest from reference TRBV28 and TRBJ2-3): DVKVTQSSRYLVKRTGEKVFLECVQDMDHENMFWYRQDPGLGLRLIYFSYDVKMKEKGDIPEGYSVSREKKERFSLILESASTNQTSMYLCASSLLAGGSHTQYFGPGTRLTVL.

The chain joins TRBV3-1 (or the pseudogene TRBV3-2) to TRBJ1-2; 9 nucleotides match TRBD1. Trimming took 5 bases from V and 10 from J; bases not matched to a gene: 11. The CDR3 spans 14 residues. Germline V gene data show CDR1 as LGHDT and CDR2 as YNNKEL (reference sequence). Written as DNA, the CDR3 is TGTGCCAGCAGCGCGGACAGGGGAATAGGTTACTACACCTTC. Translating it yields CASSADRGIGYYTF.

This clone was observed once. This rearrangement joins TRBV2 to TRBJ1-6; unclear D gene. The CDR3 contains 13 residues. The V end was cut by 10 bases, the J end by 10 bases, with 17 bases between. CDR1 SNHLY and CDR2 FYNNEI come from the germline V gene. For the CDR3, the DNA is TGTGCCATTACGACGGGTTTAGGATCACCCCTCCACTTT. This gives the protein CAITTGLGSPLHF.

A few counts support this clone. The chain joins TRBV12-3 or TRBV12-4 to TRBJ1-1, with D perhaps TRBD1 (5 bases). V lost 5 bases to trimming and J lost 10 bases, with 11 bases between them. The CDR3 extends over 11 amino acids. CDR3 bases: TGTGCCAGCAGTCCAGGGATTGCAGCTTTCTTT. Translation gives CASSPGIAAFF.

This rearrangement joins TRBV19 to TRBJ2-1, with D possibly being TRBD1 (6 bases). V was trimmed by 5 bases and J by 8 bases, leaving 10 bases between them. This CDR3 is built from 12 residues. Germline lookup yields CDR1 LNHDA and CDR2 SQIVND (reference sequence). CDR3 DNA sequence: TGTGCCAGTAGTCAACAGGGTTATGAGCAGTTCTTC. It specifies CASSQQGYEQFF.

This clone was found once. V gene TRBV10-3 combines with J gene TRBJ1-1; possible D gene TRBD1, 6 bases. The CDR3 length is 16 residues. V was pared by 6 bases and J by 1 base, with 18 bases between. Germline-derived CDR1 and CDR2 are ENHRY and SYGVKD. The CDR3 reads CAIRRDAQGGNTEAFF. CDR3 DNA sequence: TGTGCCATCAGACGGGACGCCCAAGGGGGGAACACTGAAGCTTTCTTT.

This clone appeared a single time. The chain couples TRBV4-1 to TRBJ1-1; D not resolved. The germline V gene encodes CDR1 MGHRA and CDR2 YSYEKL. V lost 2 bases and J lost 0, with 19 bases in between. This CDR3 comprises 18 residues. CDR3 DNA: TGCGCCAGCAGCCAACCGTTAGGACGGATAGATCTGAACACTGAAGCTTTCTTT. As protein: CASSQPLGRIDLNTEAFF.

The genes are TRBV5-4 and TRBJ2-1, with 13 bases matching TRBD2. Germline V gene sequence: CDR1 SGHNT, CDR2 YYREEE (reference sequence). J was trimmed by 10 bases and V by 4 bases; bases with no gene match: 17. This CDR3 has 18 amino acids. The CDR3 DNA sequence: TGTGCCAGCAGCCCGATTGCCGGGACTAGCGGGACTTATGACGAGCAGTTCTTC. Its protein product is CASSPIAGTSGTYDEQFF.

This clone was picked up many times. V usage is TRBV6-5 and J usage is TRBJ2-7; no firm D call. The germline V and J ends were trimmed by 2 bases and 6 bases, with 11 bases remaining between them. Germline loops: CDR1 MNHEY, CDR2 SVGAGI. CDR3 size: 13 residues. The CDR3: CASSYVGEGEQYF. DNA of the CDR3: TGTGCCAGCAGTTACGTCGGAGAAGGCGAGCAGTACTTC.

The rearrangement uses TRBV5-1 and TRBJ2-7, with D tentatively TRBD1 (6 bases). The V gene's germline CDR1 is SGHRS and CDR2 YFSETQ. The V and J ends lost 0 bases and 3 bases respectively, with 16 bases between them. The CDR3 has 16 amino acids. In DNA, the CDR3 is TGCGCCAGCAGCTTGGCTCTGGGGGCGACACTCTACGAGCAGTACTTC. Translated: CASSLALGATLYEQYF.

The rearrangement links TRBV9 to TRBJ2-1; D could derive from TRBD1 or TRBD2 (5 bases each). Trimming took 3 bases from V and 3 from J, leaving 16 bases between them. The CDR3 totals 16 residues. Germline lookup yields CDR1 SGDLS and CDR2 YYNGEE. The CDR3 sequence is CASSATGGGIYNEQFF. CDR3 coding DNA: TGTGCCAGCAGCGCCACGGGTGGGGGTATCTACAATGAGCAGTTCTTC. Using reference TRBV9 and TRBJ2-1 for the parts outside the CDR3, the full variable domain is DSGVTQTPKHLITATGQRVTLRCSPRSGDLSVYWYQQSLDQGLQFLIQYYNGEERAKGNILERFSAQQFPDLHSELNLSSLELGDSALYFCASSATGGGIYNEQFFGPGTRLTVL.

The chain uses TRBV7-9 and TRBJ1-2; 7 nucleotides line up with TRBD1. This CDR3 region has 14 residues. Germline CDR1 is SEHNR and CDR2 is FQNEAQ (reference sequence). Trimming removed 5 bases from V and 6 bases from J; junction bases left unmatched: 9. The CDR3 DNA reads TGTGCCAGCAGCGGGCGACAGGGAAGGGATGGCTACACCTTC. Its protein is CASSGRQGRDGYTF.

The J gene is TRBJ2-3, the V gene TRBV6-1; TRBD1 matches at 7 bases. After removal of 3 bases from V and 2 bases from J, the junction contained 8 bases not matched to a gene. From germline, CDR1 is MNHNS and CDR2 SASEGT. CDR3 length: 16 residues. The CDR3 DNA reads TGTGCCAGCAGTGACACGACAGGGTCGGCCACAGATACGCAGTATTTT. Translating it yields CASSDTTGSATDTQYF.

The J gene is TRBJ2-1, the V gene TRBV10-3, with 8 bases aligning to TRBD1. This CDR3 comprises 16 residues. Germline assignment: CDR1 ENHRY and CDR2 SYGVKD. V gave up 3 bases and J gave up 7 bases; unmatched junction bases: 11. Written as DNA, the CDR3 is TGTGCCATCAGTGATTACGAGAGGACAGGGAGAAATGAGCAGTTCTTC. Its translation is CAISDYERTGRNEQFF.

The rearrangement links TRBV2 to TRBJ2-1, with D possibly TRBD2 on 6 matching bases. Trimming removed 6 bases at V and 8 bases at J, with 11 bases between. This CDR3 has 12 amino acids. Looked up from germline, CDR1 is SNHLY and CDR2 is FYNNEI. The CDR3, as DNA: TGTGCCAGCAGCGTACTAGCCGATGAGCAGTTCTTC. Amino acids: CASSVLADEQFF.

The chain employs TRBV2 and TRBJ1-2, with TRBD1 identical over 10 bases. Germline CDR1 SNHLY, CDR2 FYNNEI. The CDR3 runs 14 residues. After removal of 8 bases from V and 6 bases from J, the junction contained 9 bases not matched to a gene. CDR3 protein: CASGGTGVVDGYTF. The CDR3 DNA sequence: TGTGCCAGCGGGGGGACAGGGGTTGTAGATGGCTACACCTTC.

CDR3 amino acids: CASSDIPFRQPQHF. The CDR3 coding sequence is TGTGCCAGCAGTGATATTCCCTTCCGTCAGCCCCAGCATTTT. The chain uses TRBV6-1 and TRBJ1-5; D remains ambiguous. V lost 3 bases and J 6 bases, leaving 12 bases between the germline ends. CDR3 size: 14 residues. CDR1 is MNHNS and CDR2 is SASEGT in the germline V gene.

The rearrangement uses TRBV29-1 and TRBJ2-1; maybe TRBD1 (6 bases). The V gene's germline CDR1 is SQVTM and CDR2 ANQGSEA. This CDR3 region has 15 residues. V lost 7 bases and J 0 bases, leaving 16 bases between the germline ends. CDR3 residues: CSATGHRSSYNEQFF. For the CDR3, the DNA is TGCAGCGCCACGGGACACCGGAGCTCCTACAATGAGCAGTTCTTC.

This chain connects TRBV3-1 (or the pseudogene TRBV3-2) to TRBJ1-1; D remains unclear. This CDR3 is built from 11 residues. Looked up from germline, CDR1 is LGHDT and CDR2 is YNNKEL (reference sequence). V was trimmed by 3 bases and J by 6 bases, leaving 5 bases between them. DNA for the CDR3: TGTGCCAGCAGCCAGGGGTCTGAAGCTTTCTTT. Amino acids: CASSQGSEAFF.